Described below is a single T cell receptor beta chain sequence and its context. The V and J ends lost 2 bases and 7 bases, in that order; junction bases with no gene match: 5. Germline loops: CDR1 SGDLS, CDR2 YYNGEE. The CDR3 is 15 residues long. Libraries were prepared by immunoSEQ multiplex PCR; TCRdb keeps only in-frame clonotypes and omits some of them. In the table there are 200,000 or so clones, about nine tenths of which are singletons. These data originate in a study of blood T cell repertoires in COVID-19. At the level of the study: T cells, B-cell-depleted T cells, or PBMCs provided the cDNA or gDNA that served as material.

Residents of over 20 US areas, aged about 18 to 95 years, made up the participants. Allocation to cohorts depended on clinical history reported by the participants. This chain connects TRBV9 to TRBJ2-2, with TRBD1 matching over 10 bases. Sequencing was done on a sample of PBMCs or T cells enriched from blood (not recorded which). This sequence was found in a man younger than 40 in a cohort exposed to, infected with or recovered from COVID-19 (not recorded which). The CDR3 DNA follows: TGTGCCAGCAGCGTGTCGACAGGGGGCATCGGGGAGCTGTTTTTT. Translation: CASSVSTGGIGELFF.